This TCR beta chain was observed in a study of control samples from healthy donors and cancer patients. TCRdb keeps only in-frame clones here, not all; method: immunoSEQ multiplex PCR. The sample yields 150,000 to 200,000 clones, of which the top ten take up roughly 2%. Germline lookup yields CDR1 MNHEY and CDR2 SMNVEV (reference sequence). Trimming cost V 7 bases and J 1 base; bases outside gene matches: 8. The CDR3 is made up of 17 amino acids. Sequenced material: blood. The source of this sequence is a woman aged 25-40 years in good health. V is TRBV27 and J is TRBJ2-1; 12 bases are a match to TRBD2. Written as DNA, the CDR3 is TGTGCCAGCAACTTAAAAACTAGCGGGGGGTCCTACAATGAGCAGTTCTTC. Translated, it gives CASNLKTSGGSYNEQFF.